These T cell receptor beta chains were read from a single sample in a study of blood T cell repertoires in COVID-19. Sequencing was performed with immunoSEQ multiplex PCR; in TCRdb, only in-frame clones are kept and a portion is missing. This table holds 150,000 to 160,000 clones, approximately 85% found once. The sample consisted of peripheral blood. The receptor set was obtained from a man aged 60 to 75 with COVID-19, enrolled during active disease. CDR3s include the opening cysteine and the closing phenylalanine or tryptophan. The D gene is left open where the match is weak. Size is omitted from some rows. Given values are once, few, many or a class for expanded clones.

clone_size j_call v_call d_call cdr3_aa cdr3_nt
- TRBJ2-1 TRBV7-7 - CASSLGVTPNGEQFF TGTGCTAGCAGCTTAGGAGTGACACCAAATGGTGAGCAGTTCTTC
- TRBJ1-5 TRBV3-1/TRBV3-2 - CASSQFLTRQPQHF TGTGCCAGCAGCCAGTTCCTTACGAGGCAGCCCCAGCATTTT
- TRBJ1-1 TRBV6-5 - CASSSHRAATEAFF TGTGCCAGCAGTTCCCACAGGGCGGCCACTGAAGCTTTCTTT
- TRBJ2-1 TRBV7-3 - CASSLTYNSEQFF TGTGCCAGCAGCTTAACGTATAATAGCGAGCAGTTCTTC
- TRBJ2-3 TRBV6-6 TRBD2 CASYLAGGADTQYF TGTGCCAGCTATCTAGCGGGGGGGGCAGATACGCAGTATTTT
once TRBJ1-1 TRBV4-1 TRBD1 CASSQGQGKAFF TGCGCCAGCAGCCAAGGACAGGGGAAGGCTTTCTTT
- TRBJ1-1 TRBV15 TRBD1 CATSRDLRFGQGVTEAFF TGTGCCACCAGCAGAGATCTTAGGTTTGGGCAGGGGGTCACTGAAGCTTTCTTT
- TRBJ1-5 TRBV7-2 - CASSITGGQPQHF TGTGCCAGCAGCATTACGGGAGGTCAGCCCCAGCATTTT
- TRBJ1-2 TRBV5-4 - CASSLAYNYGYTF TGTGCCAGCAGCTTGGCCTATAACTATGGCTACACCTTC
- TRBJ2-2 TRBV5-1 TRBD1 CASSRDSSFTGELFF TGCGCCAGCAGCCGGGACAGCAGCTTCACCGGGGAGCTGTTTTTT
- TRBJ1-6 TRBV5-6 TRBD1 CASSLKQGANSPLHF TGTGCCAGCAGCTTGAAGCAGGGGGCTAATTCACCCCTCCACTTT
- TRBJ1-5 TRBV7-9 TRBD1 CASSSGQGNQPQHF TGTGCCAGCAGCTCCGGACAGGGAAATCAGCCCCAGCATTTT
- TRBJ2-1 TRBV27 TRBD2 CASSSVAGGTVEQFF TGTGCCAGCAGTTCCGTAGCGGGAGGGACAGTAGAGCAGTTCTTC
once TRBJ2-5 TRBV7-3 TRBD1 CASSPHRTGRETQYF TGTGCCAGCAGCCCCCATAGGACAGGGAGGGAGACCCAGTACTTC
- TRBJ2-3 TRBV7-3 - CASSLRPVGADTQYF TGTGCCAGCAGCTTAAGGCCCGTCGGGGCAGATACGCAGTATTTT
- TRBJ2-7 TRBV7-2 - CASSLSRQGIHEQYF TGTGCCAGCAGCTTATCACGGCAGGGGATCCACGAGCAGTACTTC
once TRBJ1-1 TRBV5-4 - CASSYDNLNTEAFF TGTGCCAGCAGCTACGACAACCTGAACACTGAAGCTTTCTTT
few TRBJ1-6 TRBV11-1 - CASSHSTGNSPLHF TGTGCCAGCAGCCACAGCACAGGGAATTCACCCCTCCACTTT
few TRBJ2-7 TRBV28 - CASSSGGGGQYEQYF TGTGCCAGCAGTTCAGGCGGGGGCGGGCAATACGAGCAGTACTTC
once TRBJ2-2 TRBV9 TRBD1 CASSARDRPNTGELFF TGTGCCAGCAGCGCCCGGGACAGACCCAACACCGGGGAGCTGTTTTTT
once TRBJ1-4 TRBV6-5 - CASSPSGADNEKLFF TGTGCCAGCAGTCCAAGCGGGGCGGATAATGAAAAACTGTTTTTT
- TRBJ1-5 TRBV28 TRBD1 CASSSPRGQGNQPQHF TGTGCCAGCAGTTCCCCTCGGGGACAGGGCAATCAGCCCCAGCATTTT